This note documents a single T cell receptor (beta chain) sequence. Its matching antigen is unknown. The CDR3 has 13 amino acids. V shed 0 bases and J shed 4 bases, with 7 bases lying between them. CDR1 and CDR2 from the germline V gene are SGHNT and YYREEE (reference sequence). This specimen comes from a study of cytomegalovirus exposure and HLA in healthy donors. About the study: The approximately 120 validation repertoires were produced on the same platform as the 670 or so repertoires of the first cohort. This was reported in a later analysis.

Overall study results and limits: Cytomegalovirus association was assigned to about 150 TCR beta chains. Most TCR sequences were seen very rarely across donors, but some public TCRs occurred in many.

Using immunoSEQ multiplex PCR, the repertoire was profiled, and TCRdb retains in-frame clones only, with some absent. The sample records about 130,000 clones, about 88% being singletons. Among the roughly 120 subjects of the validation cohort, separate from the approximately 700-subject first cohort, were the donors. This receptor was taken from a woman between 18 and 29 years old in good health and CMV-seronegative. The sequenced sample consisted of PBMCs. This chain uses TRBV5-4 with TRBJ1-2; tentative D call: TRBD1 (5 bases). The CDR3 DNA is TGTGCCAGCAGCTTGGAGGGGTCCTATGGCTACACCTTC. Residues: CASSLEGSYGYTF.